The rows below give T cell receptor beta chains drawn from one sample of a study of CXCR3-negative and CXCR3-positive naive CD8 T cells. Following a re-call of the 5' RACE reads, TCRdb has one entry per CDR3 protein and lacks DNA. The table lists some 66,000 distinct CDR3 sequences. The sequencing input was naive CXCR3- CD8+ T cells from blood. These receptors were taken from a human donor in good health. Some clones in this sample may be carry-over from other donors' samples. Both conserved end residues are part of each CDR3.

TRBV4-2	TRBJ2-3	CASSQDGLAGSTSTDTQYF
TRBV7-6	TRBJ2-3	CASSVRQESTDTQYF
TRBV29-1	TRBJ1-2	CSVDEQGGGYTF
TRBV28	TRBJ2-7	CASKSLSYEQYF
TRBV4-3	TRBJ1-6	CASSPNGLPLHF
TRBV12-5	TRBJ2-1	CASGLVQVYNEQFF
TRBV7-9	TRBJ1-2	CASSGSRGNYGYTF
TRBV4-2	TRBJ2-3	CASSQGPDSTDTQYF
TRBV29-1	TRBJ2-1	CSVEVSARVEQFF
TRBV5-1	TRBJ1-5	CASSSGQGGQPQHF